Listed here are 10 T cell receptor beta chains from one sample, sequenced in a study of CD8+ T cells in alopecia areata. Treatment here: oral pan-JAK inhibitor, 5-10 mg twice daily. TCR sequencing used cDNA made by reverse transcription of extracted RNA. Clones were read by immunoSEQ multiplex PCR, and TCRdb kept only the in-frame ones, dropping some. This sample has 160,000 or so clones, with approximately 52% found just once. Sequences were derived from CD4+ T cells sorted from blood, sampled around week 55, from a patient treated with tofacitinib. The receptor set was obtained from a human donor with alopecia areata.

In its sample, this clone was seen a few times. The J gene is TRBJ2-5, the V gene TRBV9, with D hard to call. The V gene lost 4 bases and the J gene lost 1 base, with 8 bases spanning the gap. This CDR3 is 13 amino acids long. The germline CDR1 and CDR2 sequences are SGDLS and YYNGEE. CDR3 sequence: CASSLALQETQYF. In DNA, the CDR3 is TGTGCCAGCAGCCTCGCCCTCCAAGAGACCCAGTACTTC.

The chain links TRBV30 to TRBJ2-7; 7 nucleotides agree with TRBD1. The CDR3 is 12 amino acids. Germline V lookup: CDR1 GTSNPN, CDR2 SVGIG (reference sequence). J was trimmed by 6 bases and V by 2 bases; bases with no gene match: 4. The CDR3 reads CAWSPDRAEQYF. CDR3 DNA sequence: TGTGCCTGGAGTCCCGACAGGGCCGAGCAGTACTTC.

This clone was counted a few times. V usage is TRBV7-2 and J usage is TRBJ2-3; D remains unclear. The germline CDR1 and CDR2 sequences are SGHTA and FQGNSA. The CDR3 is 14 amino acids. Trimming left V 3 bases short and J 1 base short, with 8 bases between. The CDR3: CASSFWPGTDTQYF. The DNA of the CDR3 is TGTGCCAGCAGCTTTTGGCCGGGCACAGATACGCAGTATTTT.

This clone was observed a single time. The chain has TRBV6-6 and TRBJ2-7; the D call may be TRBD1 or TRBD2 (5 bases each). Germline V lookup: CDR1 MNHNY, CDR2 SVGAGI (reference sequence). Trimming took 11 bases from V and 3 from J, leaving 17 bases between them. The CDR3 totals 13 residues. This CDR3 reads CAGQSGRDYEQYF. The CDR3 nucleotides are TGTGCCGGACAATCGGGACGGGACTACGAGCAGTACTTC.

The chain joins TRBV30 to TRBJ1-2; 7 nucleotides align to TRBD1. This CDR3 is 20 amino acids long. V lost 3 bases and J lost 3; bases outside the gene matches: 25. Germline CDR1 and CDR2: GTSNPN and SVGIG (reference sequence). The CDR3 nucleotides are TGTGCCTGGAGCGGTCGTGTGGGGAGCCGGGACAGTTTATCTTACTATGGCTACACCTTC. As protein: CAWSGRVGSRDSLSYYGYTF.

This clone was counted only a few times. The chain is built from TRBV5-5 and TRBJ2-3; either TRBD1 or TRBD2 may fit D (5 bases each). Germline-derived CDR1 and CDR2 are SGHKS and YYEKEE (reference sequence). The CDR3 length is 18 residues. The V end lost 2 bases, the J end lost 5 bases, and 24 bases lay between the germline ends. CDR3 DNA sequence: TGTGCCAGCAGCTTAGATCGGGCGAGGGGCGCTTCTGTAGATACGCAGTATTTT. Translated: CASSLDRARGASVDTQYF.

This chain uses TRBV10-3 with TRBJ1-6; D is perhaps TRBD1 (5 bases). Trimming removed 4 bases at V and 7 bases at J, with 14 bases between. The CDR3 runs to 15 residues. Looked up from germline, CDR1 is ENHRY and CDR2 is SYGVKD. For the CDR3, the DNA is TGTGCCATCAGTGGCGGGACCGCCTTAAATTCACCCCTCCACTTT. Translated: CAISGGTALNSPLHF.

The rearrangement joins TRBV30 to TRBJ2-5; no definite D call. The CDR3 totals 12 residues. V lost 5 bases and J lost 0, with 7 bases in between. Germline CDR1 and CDR2: GTSNPN and SVGIG (reference sequence). The CDR3 spells CAWSLNQETQYF. DNA for the CDR3: TGTGCCTGGTCACTAAACCAAGAGACCCAGTACTTC.

This clone was detected only a few times. J is TRBJ1-1 and V is TRBV11-2; tentative D call: TRBD1 (6 bases). Germline CDR1 SGHAT, CDR2 FQNNGV. V gave up 0 bases and J gave up 1 base, with 9 bases separating them. The CDR3 length is 15 residues. CDR3 sequence: CASSLDRTANTEAFF. Written as DNA, the CDR3 is TGTGCCAGCAGCTTAGATCGGACAGCGAACACTGAAGCTTTCTTT. Using reference TRBV11-2 and TRBJ1-1 for the parts outside the CDR3, the full variable domain is EAGVAQSPRYKIIEKRQSVAFWCNPISGHATLYWYQQILGQGPKLLIQFQNNGVVDDSQLPKDRFSAERLKGVDSTLKIQPAKLEDSAVYLCASSLDRTANTEAFFGQGTRLTVV.

V is TRBV2 and J is TRBJ2-5, with D perhaps TRBD1 (5 bases). The CDR3 is 13 residues long. Germline V gene lookup returns CDR1 SNHLY and CDR2 FYNNEI. Trimming shortened V by 6 bases and J by 0 bases, and 8 bases separated the two germline ends. For the CDR3, the DNA is TGTGCCAGCAGAAGACAGTACCAAGAGACCCAGTACTTC. It translates to CASRRQYQETQYF.